These 26 T cell receptor beta chains originate from one sample sequenced in a study of CD8+ T cells in alopecia areata. As the sequencing template, cDNA was produced by extracting RNA and reverse transcribing it. Method: immunoSEQ multiplex PCR; TCRdb's copy keeps in-frame clones and lacks some. The table lists fewer than 150,000 clones, about 60% of them singletons. Specimen: CD4+ T cells sorted from blood. The receptor set was obtained from a human donor in good health.

This chain uses TRBV6-1 with TRBJ1-2; 9 bases fit TRBD1. The CDR3 spans 15 residues. CDR1 is MNHNS and CDR2 is SASEGT in the germline V gene. V lost 6 bases, J lost 8 bases, and 13 bases stayed unmatched. CDR3 in DNA: TGTGCCAGCAGATTAACCGGGACAGGGCTGATGGGCTACACCTTC. Protein product: CASRLTGTGLMGYTF.

This chain connects TRBV19 to TRBJ1-1, with D hard to call. The V end lost 9 bases, the J end lost 7 bases, and 12 bases lay between the germline ends. The CDR3 covers 11 residues. Per germline, CDR1 LNHDA and CDR2 SQIVND (reference sequence). The CDR3 bases are TGTGCCAGCCAAGTAGCCCGTGAAGCTTTCTTT. This sequence encodes CASQVAREAFF.

The chain employs TRBV11-2 and TRBJ2-1, with 7 nucleotides matching TRBD2. The germline CDR1 and CDR2 sequences are SGHAT and FQNNGV. V trimming: 5 bases; J trimming: 12 bases; junction bases outside the gene matches: 7. This CDR3 is built from 12 residues. The CDR3 loop reads CASSTGTTAQFF. CDR3 DNA sequence: TGTGCCAGCAGCACCGGGACTACGGCGCAGTTCTTC.

This clone was picked up one time. The CDR3 reads CASSTRLAGGQETQYF. CDR3 nucleotides: TGTGCCAGCAGCACCCGACTAGCGGGGGGACAAGAGACCCAGTACTTC. The chain couples TRBV9 to TRBJ2-5, with 13 positions matching TRBD2. This CDR3 is 16 amino acids long. J gave up 2 bases and V 4 bases, and 5 bases lay outside the gene matches. Germline loops: CDR1 SGDLS, CDR2 YYNGEE.

The chain links TRBV28 to TRBJ2-3, with unresolved D. The CDR3 totals 10 residues. Trimming stripped 10 bases from V and 3 bases from J, with 5 bases between. Looked up from germline, CDR1 is MDHEN and CDR2 is SYDVKM. The CDR3: CATATDTQYF. In DNA, the CDR3 is TGTGCCACCGCGACAGATACGCAGTATTTT. Full variable domain (missing parts from reference TRBV28 and TRBJ2-3): DVKVTQSSRYLVKRTGEKVFLECVQDMDHENMFWYRQDPGLGLRLIYFSYDVKMKEKGDIPEGYSVSREKKERFSLILESASTNQTSMYLCATATDTQYFGPGTRLTVL.

The chain joins TRBV2 to TRBJ1-5, with D unclear. CDR1 is SNHLY, CDR2 FYNNEI, per germline. Trimming stripped 5 bases from V and 2 bases from J, with 7 bases between. CDR3 length: 13 amino acids. The CDR3 region has the DNA TGTGCCAGCAGTCGGGGTGGCAATCAGCCCCAGCATTTT. Protein product: CASSRGGNQPQHF.

This chain uses TRBV15 with TRBJ1-2; D gene uncertain. The CDR3 consists of 15 residues. Between the trimmed V and J ends, which lost 0 bases and 5 bases, there was a span of 13 bases. CDR1 LNHNV and CDR2 YYDKDF come from the germline V gene (reference sequence). The CDR3 sequence is CATSRDGSEAYGYTF. CDR3 DNA sequence: TGTGCCACCAGCAGAGATGGGAGTGAGGCGTATGGCTACACCTTC.

This clone showed up just a few times. The CDR3 nucleotides are TGTGCCAGCAGCCAGGGGAGCGGGACGAACACCGGGGAGCTGTTTTTT. Its protein product is CASSQGSGTNTGELFF. The rearrangement links TRBV7-9 to TRBJ2-2, with D maybe TRBD2 (7 bases). The length of the CDR3 is 16 residues. Germline CDR1 reads SEHNR; CDR2 reads FQNEAQ (reference sequence). The V gene lost 5 bases and the J gene lost 0 bases, with 13 bases spanning the gap.

The sample holds one count of this clone. This rearrangement joins TRBV6-1 to TRBJ2-6; D possibly uses TRBD1 or TRBD2 (6 bases each). Deletions cut 10 bases from V and 0 bases from J, with 13 bases between. The germline V gene has CDR1 MNHNS and CDR2 SASEGT. The CDR3 is 15 residues long. The CDR3 DNA is TGTGCCACCCACGGGGGCACCTCTGGGGCCAACGTCCTGACTTTC. As protein: CATHGGTSGANVLTF.

The chain is built from TRBV5-6 and TRBJ1-6, with D possibly matching TRBD1 (5 bases). This CDR3 contains 14 residues. The V gene lost 4 bases and the J gene lost 7 bases, with 12 bases spanning the gap. The germline V gene has CDR1 SGHDT and CDR2 YYEEEE. Here the CDR3 reads CASSTRQSNSPLHF. In DNA, the CDR3 is TGTGCCAGCAGCACCCGACAGTCAAATTCACCCCTCCACTTT.

This chain uses TRBV29-1 with TRBJ1-3; D may be TRBD1 (5 bases). The V gene's germline CDR1 is SQVTM and CDR2 ANQGSEA. V shed 7 bases and J shed 0 bases, with 13 bases lying between them. This CDR3 is built from 14 residues. CDR3 coding DNA: TGCAGCGGGGGAGGGGAGAGCTCTGGAAACACCATATATTTT. Encoded protein: CSGGGESSGNTIYF.

The CDR3 bases are TGCAGCACCAGGACAGGGCGAACTAACTATGGCTACACCTTC. Amino acid sequence: CSTRTGRTNYGYTF. This chain joins TRBV29-1 and TRBJ1-2, with TRBD1 matching over 8 bases. The CDR3 has 14 amino acids. V dropped 8 bases and J dropped 0; count of bases not matched to a gene: 8. CDR1 is SQVTM and CDR2 is ANQGSEA in the germline V gene.

The chain carries TRBV2 and TRBJ1-6; D gene unclear. CDR1 is SNHLY, CDR2 FYNNEI, per germline. This CDR3 region has 13 residues. Between the trimmed V and J ends, which lost 8 bases and 7 bases, there was a span of 12 bases. Here the CDR3 reads CASQGTVNSPLHF. CDR3 nucleotide sequence: TGTGCCAGCCAAGGAACCGTAAATTCACCCCTCCACTTT.

Concerning this clone itself: The junction does not match germline at one end; this may be a read error. Additional DNA sequences in this sample encode the identical CDR3. V gene TRBV30 combines with J gene TRBJ1-2; D not resolved. This CDR3 is 12 amino acids long. The germline V gene has CDR1 GTSNPN and CDR2 SVGIG (reference sequence). Written as DNA, the CDR3 is TGCGCCTGGAGTTTGGTTAACTATGGCTACACCTTC. It encodes CAWSLVNYGYTF.

The chain links TRBV14 to TRBJ1-2, with 8 bases that match TRBD1. The CDR3 spans 14 residues. The germline CDR1 and CDR2 sequences are SGHDN and FVKESK. V shed 4 bases and J 4 bases; nucleotides not matched to a gene: 5. The CDR3 protein is CASSRGQGAYGYTF. In DNA, the CDR3 is TGTGCCAGCAGCCGAGGACAGGGCGCCTATGGCTACACCTTC. The full variable domain, with the rest looked up from reference TRBV14 and TRBJ1-2, is EAGVTQFPSHSVIEKGQTVTLRCDPISGHDNLYWYRRVMGKEIKFLLHFVKESKQDESGMPNNRFLAERTGGTYSTLKVQPAELEDSGVYFCASSRGQGAYGYTFGSGTRLTVV.

The chain couples TRBV9 to TRBJ1-1; D is undetermined. This CDR3 is built from 15 residues. Per the germline V gene, CDR1 is SGDLS and CDR2 is YYNGEE. Trimming removed 1 base at V and 0 bases at J, with 10 bases between. The CDR3 sequence: CASSVLENLNTEAFF. The CDR3 region has the DNA TGTGCCAGCAGCGTATTGGAGAATCTGAACACTGAAGCTTTCTTT.

J is TRBJ1-2 and V is TRBV30; unclear D gene. Trimming cost V 0 bases and J 4 bases, with 9 bases left between them. The germline gives CDR1 GTSNPN, CDR2 SVGIG (reference sequence). The CDR3 length is 13 residues. In nucleotides, the CDR3 is TGTGCCTGGAGTGTGGGTCAGTCCTATGGCTACACCTTC. It is translated as CAWSVGQSYGYTF.

The chain links TRBV6-5 to TRBJ2-6; D uncertain. CDR1 is MNHEY and CDR2 is SVGAGI in the germline V gene. The length of the CDR3 is 14 residues. Trimming left V 7 bases short and J 0 bases short, with 7 bases between. CDR3 in DNA: TGTGCCAGCAAAGAATTCTCTGGGGCCAACGTCCTGACTTTC. Encoded protein: CASKEFSGANVLTF.

The gene calls are TRBV27 and TRBJ2-7; a possible D gene is TRBD2 (8 bases). Germline V gene sequence: CDR1 MNHEY, CDR2 SMNVEV (reference sequence). With 6 bases removed from V and 4 bases from J, the gap between germline ends came to 19 bases. CDR3 length: 15 amino acids. This CDR3 reads CASRVREGARYEQYF. CDR3 coding DNA: TGTGCCAGCAGAGTCCGGGAGGGGGCTAGATACGAGCAGTACTTC.

The V gene is TRBV30, the J gene TRBJ2-7; the D gene is possibly TRBD1 (6 bases). Germline V gives CDR1 GTSNPN, CDR2 SVGIG (reference sequence). CDR3 length: 12 amino acids. CDR3 nucleotides: TGTGCTCAGGGACACAACTCCTACGAGCAGTACTTC. It yields the protein CAQGHNSYEQYF.

The rearrangement uses TRBV5-1 and TRBJ2-5, with TRBD2 as a possible D gene (6 bases). The germline gives CDR1 SGHRS, CDR2 YFSETQ. The CDR3 loop spans 15 amino acids. V lost 4 bases and J lost 1, with 14 bases in between. CDR3 protein: CASSVSGASQETQYF. CDR3 nucleotide sequence: TGCGCCAGCAGCGTTAGCGGAGCTTCCCAAGAGACCCAGTACTTC.

V is TRBV25-1 and J is TRBJ1-6; no clear D. Germline V gene sequence: CDR1 MGHDK, CDR2 SYGVNS. The V gene lost 3 bases and the J gene lost 10 bases, with 16 bases spanning the gap. The CDR3 is made up of 15 amino acids. CDR3 DNA sequence: TGTGCCAGCAGTGATCGGGCCTGGAGTGAATCACCCCTCCACTTT. It encodes CASSDRAWSESPLHF. Looking up the rest from reference TRBV25-1 and TRBJ1-6 gives the full variable domain: EADIYQTPRYLVIGTGKKITLECSQTMGHDKMYWYQQDPGMELHLIHYSYGVNSTEKGDLSSESTVSRIRTEHFPLTLESARPSHTSQYLCASSDRAWSESPLHFGNGTRLTVT.

The chain has TRBV12-5 and TRBJ1-2; D is undetermined. The V gene's germline CDR1 is LGHNT and CDR2 FRNRAP. V was clipped by 1 base and J by 4 bases, with 19 bases between them. The CDR3 sequence is 17 residues long. CDR3 nucleotide sequence: TGTGCTAGTGGTTTGGAGTCCCGACCCAAGGCCCCCTATGGCTACACCTTC. Amino acid sequence: CASGLESRPKAPYGYTF.

Here the CDR3 reads CSVGDRGLNGYTF. The DNA of the CDR3 is TGCAGCGTTGGGGACAGGGGGCTGAATGGCTACACCTTC. J is TRBJ1-2 and V is TRBV29-1; TRBD1 agrees at 12 bases. With V trimmed by 4 bases and J by 6 bases, 3 bases remained unmatched. The CDR3 extends over 13 amino acids. Germline V gives CDR1 SQVTM, CDR2 ANQGSEA.

This clone was detected only a few times. Written as DNA, the CDR3 is TGTGCCAGCAGCTACCATCAGGGGTTTGGGGACTCCTACAATGAGCAGTTCTTC. Amino acid sequence: CASSYHQGFGDSYNEQFF. The V gene is TRBV27, the J gene TRBJ2-1, with D tentatively TRBD1 (6 bases). Germline V gene data show CDR1 as MNHEY and CDR2 as SMNVEV (reference sequence). Trimming removed 6 bases at V and 0 bases at J, with 21 bases between. This CDR3 spans 18 amino acids.

Only a few counts were recorded for this clone. The rearrangement joins TRBV29-1 to TRBJ2-3; D possibly corresponds to TRBD2 (5 bases). V lost 4 bases and J 0 bases, leaving 8 bases between the germline ends. Germline V gene sequence: CDR1 SQVTM, CDR2 ANQGSEA. This CDR3 contains 13 residues. Written as DNA, the CDR3 is TGCAGCGTTGTTCTAGCTAGCACAGATACGCAGTATTTT. Protein product: CSVVLASTDTQYF.